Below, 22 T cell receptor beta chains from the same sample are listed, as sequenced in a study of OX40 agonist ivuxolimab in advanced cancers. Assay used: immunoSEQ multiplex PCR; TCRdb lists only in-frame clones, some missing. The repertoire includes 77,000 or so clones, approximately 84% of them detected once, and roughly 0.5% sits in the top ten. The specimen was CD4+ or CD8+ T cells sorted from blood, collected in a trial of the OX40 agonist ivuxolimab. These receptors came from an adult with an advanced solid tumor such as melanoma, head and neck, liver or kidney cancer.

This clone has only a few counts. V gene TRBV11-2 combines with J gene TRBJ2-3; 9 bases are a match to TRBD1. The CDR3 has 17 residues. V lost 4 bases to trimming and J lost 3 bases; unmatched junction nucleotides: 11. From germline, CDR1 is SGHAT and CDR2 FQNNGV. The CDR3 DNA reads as TGTGCCAGCAGCTATCGAGGGGGACAGGGTAATACAGATACGCAGTATTTT. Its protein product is CASSYRGGQGNTDTQYF.

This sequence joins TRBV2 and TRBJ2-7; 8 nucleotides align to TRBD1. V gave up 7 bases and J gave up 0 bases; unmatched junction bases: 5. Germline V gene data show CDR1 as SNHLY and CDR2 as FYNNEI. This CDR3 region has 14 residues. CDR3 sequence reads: CASTMDRASYEQYF. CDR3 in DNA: TGTGCCAGCACTATGGACAGGGCCTCCTACGAGCAGTACTTC.

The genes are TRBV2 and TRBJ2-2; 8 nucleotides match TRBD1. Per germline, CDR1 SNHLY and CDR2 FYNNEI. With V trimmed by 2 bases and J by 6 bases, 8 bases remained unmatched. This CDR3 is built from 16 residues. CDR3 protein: CASSEFGGQGPGELFF. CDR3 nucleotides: TGTGCCAGCAGTGAATTTGGTGGACAGGGCCCCGGGGAGCTGTTTTTT.

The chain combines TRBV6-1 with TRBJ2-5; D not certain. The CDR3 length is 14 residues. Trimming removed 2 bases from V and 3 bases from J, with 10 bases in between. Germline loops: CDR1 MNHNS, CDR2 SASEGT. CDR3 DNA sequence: TGTGCCAGCAGTGAACTCGCCAGGAAAGAGACCCAGTACTTC. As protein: CASSELARKETQYF.

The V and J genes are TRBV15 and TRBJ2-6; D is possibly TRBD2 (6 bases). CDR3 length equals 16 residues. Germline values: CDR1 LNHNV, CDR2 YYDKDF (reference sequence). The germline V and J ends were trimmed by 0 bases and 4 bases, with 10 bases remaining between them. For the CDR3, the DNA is TGTGCCACCAGCAGAGATGGGGGGTTGGGGGCCAACGTCCTGACTTTC. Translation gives CATSRDGGLGANVLTF.

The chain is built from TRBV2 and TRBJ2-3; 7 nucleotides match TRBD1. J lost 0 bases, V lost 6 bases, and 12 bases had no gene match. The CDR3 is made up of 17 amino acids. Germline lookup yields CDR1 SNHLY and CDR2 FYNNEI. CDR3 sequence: CASRATGQASSTDTQYF. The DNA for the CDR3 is TGTGCCAGCAGGGCCACTGGACAGGCCTCTAGCACAGATACGCAGTATTTT.

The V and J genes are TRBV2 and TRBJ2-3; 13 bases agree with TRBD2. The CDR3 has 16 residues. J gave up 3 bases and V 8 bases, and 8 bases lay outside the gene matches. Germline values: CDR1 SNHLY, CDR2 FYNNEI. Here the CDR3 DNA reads TGTGCCAGCCGAAGATGGACTAGCGGGGGAACAGATACGCAGTATTTT. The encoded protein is CASRRWTSGGTDTQYF. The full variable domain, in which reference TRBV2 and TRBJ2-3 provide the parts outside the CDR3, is EPEVTQTPSHQVTQMGQEVILRCVPISNHLYFYWYRQILGQKVEFLVSFYNNEISEKSEIFDDQFSVERPDGSNFTLKIRSTKLEDSAMYFCASRRWTSGGTDTQYFGPGTRLTVL.

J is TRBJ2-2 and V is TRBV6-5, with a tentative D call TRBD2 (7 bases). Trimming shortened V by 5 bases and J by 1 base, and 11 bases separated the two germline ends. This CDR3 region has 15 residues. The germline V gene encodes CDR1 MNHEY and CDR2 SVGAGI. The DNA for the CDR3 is TGTGCCAGCAGTCGGGGGGCATTGAACACCGGGGAGCTGTTTTTT. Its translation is CASSRGALNTGELFF.

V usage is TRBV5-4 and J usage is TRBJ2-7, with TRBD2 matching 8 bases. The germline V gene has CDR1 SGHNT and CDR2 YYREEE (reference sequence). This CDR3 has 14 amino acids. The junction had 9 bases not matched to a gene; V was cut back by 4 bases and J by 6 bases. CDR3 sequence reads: CASSPSGGKGEQYF. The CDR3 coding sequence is TGTGCCAGCAGCCCCAGCGGGGGCAAGGGCGAGCAGTACTTC. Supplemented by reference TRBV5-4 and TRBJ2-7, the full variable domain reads ETGVTQSPTHLIKTRGQQVTLRCSSQSGHNTVSWYQQALGQGPQFIFQYYREEENGRGNFPPRFSGLQFPNYSSELNVNALELDDSALYLCASSPSGGKGEQYFGPGTRLTVT.

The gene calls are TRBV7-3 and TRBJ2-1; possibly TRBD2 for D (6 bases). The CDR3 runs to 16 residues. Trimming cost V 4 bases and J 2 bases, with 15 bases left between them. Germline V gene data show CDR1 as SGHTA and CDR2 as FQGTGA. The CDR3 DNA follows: TGTGCCAGCAGCTCGACTAGGGGTCCCGCCTACAATGAGCAGTTCTTC. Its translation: CASSSTRGPAYNEQFF. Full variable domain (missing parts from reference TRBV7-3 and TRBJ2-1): GAGVSQTPSNKVTEKGKYVELRCDPISGHTALYWYRQSLGQGPEFLIYFQGTGAADDSGLPNDRFFAVRPEGSVSTLKIQRTERGDSAVYLCASSSTRGPAYNEQFFGPGTRLTVL.

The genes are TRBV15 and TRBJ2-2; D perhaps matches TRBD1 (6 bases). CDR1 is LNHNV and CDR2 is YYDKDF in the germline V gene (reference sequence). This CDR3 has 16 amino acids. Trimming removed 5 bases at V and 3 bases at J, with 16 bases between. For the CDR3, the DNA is TGTGCCACCAGCCCCGGACAGCTCCCTCACACCGGGGAGCTGTTTTTT. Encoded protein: CATSPGQLPHTGELFF.

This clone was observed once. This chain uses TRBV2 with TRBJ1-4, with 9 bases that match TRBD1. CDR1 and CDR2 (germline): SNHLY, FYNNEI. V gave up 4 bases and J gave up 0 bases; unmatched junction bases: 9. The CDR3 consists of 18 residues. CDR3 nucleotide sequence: TGTGCCAGCAGTGGCCTGGGACAGGGCTTCTCAACTAATGAAAAACTGTTTTTT. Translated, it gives CASSGLGQGFSTNEKLFF.

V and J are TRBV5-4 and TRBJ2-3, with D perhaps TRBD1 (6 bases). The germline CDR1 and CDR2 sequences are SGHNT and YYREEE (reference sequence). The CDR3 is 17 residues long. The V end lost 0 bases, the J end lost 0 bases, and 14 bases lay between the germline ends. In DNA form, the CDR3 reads TGTGCCAGCAGCTTGGTGGGGGCTCGCGTTAGCACAGATACGCAGTATTTT. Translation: CASSLVGARVSTDTQYF.

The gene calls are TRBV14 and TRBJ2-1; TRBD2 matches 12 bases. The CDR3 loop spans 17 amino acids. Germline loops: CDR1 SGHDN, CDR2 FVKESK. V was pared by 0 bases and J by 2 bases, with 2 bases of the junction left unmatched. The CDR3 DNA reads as TGTGCCAGCAGCCAAGAAACTAGCGGGGGGCCCTACAATGAGCAGTTCTTC. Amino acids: CASSQETSGGPYNEQFF.

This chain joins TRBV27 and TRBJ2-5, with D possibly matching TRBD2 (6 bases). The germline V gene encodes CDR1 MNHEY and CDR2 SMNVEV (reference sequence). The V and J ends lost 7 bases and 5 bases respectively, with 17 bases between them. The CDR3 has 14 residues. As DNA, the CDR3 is TGTGCCAGCATCGGGACCTTTGGGGGGGAGACCCAGTACTTC. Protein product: CASIGTFGGETQYF.

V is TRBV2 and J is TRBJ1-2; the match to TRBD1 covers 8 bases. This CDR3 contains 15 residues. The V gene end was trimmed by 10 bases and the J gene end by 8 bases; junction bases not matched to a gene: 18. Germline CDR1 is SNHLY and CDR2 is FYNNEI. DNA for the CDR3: TGTGCCACCGCTGCCGGGACAGGACCTTTGGGAGGCTACACCTTC. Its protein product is CATAAGTGPLGGYTF. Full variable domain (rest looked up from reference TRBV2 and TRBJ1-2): EPEVTQTPSHQVTQMGQEVILRCVPISNHLYFYWYRQILGQKVEFLVSFYNNEISEKSEIFDDQFSVERPDGSNFTLKIRSTKLEDSAMYFCATAAGTGPLGGYTFGSGTRLTVV.

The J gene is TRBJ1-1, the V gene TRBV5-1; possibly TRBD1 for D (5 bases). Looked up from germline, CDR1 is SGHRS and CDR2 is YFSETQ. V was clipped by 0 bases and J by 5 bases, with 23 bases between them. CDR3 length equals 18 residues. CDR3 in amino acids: CASSLGVGEGMALTEAFF. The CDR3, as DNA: TGCGCCAGCAGCTTGGGAGTGGGGGAGGGAATGGCGTTAACTGAAGCTTTCTTT.

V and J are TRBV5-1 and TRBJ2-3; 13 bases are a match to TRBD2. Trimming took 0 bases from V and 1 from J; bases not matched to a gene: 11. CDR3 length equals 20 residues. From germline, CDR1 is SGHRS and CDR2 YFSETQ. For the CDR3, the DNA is TGCGCCAGCAGCTTGGCGGAGCCGGGACTAGCGGGGAGACGCACAGATACGCAGTATTTT. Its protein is CASSLAEPGLAGRRTDTQYF.

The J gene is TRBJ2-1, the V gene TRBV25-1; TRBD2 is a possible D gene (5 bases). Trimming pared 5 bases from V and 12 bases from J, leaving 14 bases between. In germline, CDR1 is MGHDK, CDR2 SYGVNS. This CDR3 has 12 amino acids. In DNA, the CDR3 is TGTGCCAGCAGTTCCGGGATTAGCGTGCAGTTCTTC. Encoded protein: CASSSGISVQFF.

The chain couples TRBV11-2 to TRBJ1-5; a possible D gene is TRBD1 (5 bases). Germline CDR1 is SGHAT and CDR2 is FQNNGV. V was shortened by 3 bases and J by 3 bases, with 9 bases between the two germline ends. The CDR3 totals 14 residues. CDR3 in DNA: TGTGCCAGCAGCTTCACGGACAACAATCAGCCCCAGCATTTT. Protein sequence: CASSFTDNNQPQHF.

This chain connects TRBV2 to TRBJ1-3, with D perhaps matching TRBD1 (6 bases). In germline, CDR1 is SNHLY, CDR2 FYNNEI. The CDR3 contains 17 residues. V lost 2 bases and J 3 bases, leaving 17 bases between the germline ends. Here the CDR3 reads CASSEYGRGADGNTIYF. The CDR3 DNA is TGTGCCAGCAGTGAATATGGTCGGGGGGCGGATGGAAACACCATATATTTT.

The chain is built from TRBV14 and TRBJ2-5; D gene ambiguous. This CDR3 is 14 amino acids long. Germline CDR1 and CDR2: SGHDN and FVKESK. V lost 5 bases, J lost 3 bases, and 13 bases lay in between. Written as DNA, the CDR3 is TGTGCCAGCAGCACAGTCGGAAAAAAAGAGACCCAGTACTTC. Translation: CASSTVGKKETQYF.